A selection of T cell receptor beta chains follows, all from one sample in a study of cytomegalovirus exposure and HLA in healthy donors. The protocol was immunoSEQ multiplex PCR, while the TCRdb copy is restricted to in-frame clones and leaves out a portion. The table records roughly 73,000 clones, 65% to 85% of them present only once. Sequenced input: PBMCs. These receptors originate from a woman in her forties or fifties in good health and CMV-seronegative. Both conserved end residues are part of each CDR3. The order of the fields is V gene, D gene, clone size, J gene, CDR3 DNA, CDR3 protein. D genes are given only for firm matches. Expanded clones are given a class, and other clones once, few, many or no size at all.

v_gene: TRBV7-6
d_gene: .
abundance: .
j_gene: TRBJ2-5
CDR3nt: TGTGCCAGCAGCTCCCGGGACCAAGAGACCCAGTACTTC
CDR3aa: CASSSRDQETQYF

v_gene: TRBV5-1
d_gene: TRBD1
abundance: .
j_gene: TRBJ2-2
CDR3nt: TGCGCCAGCAGGACAGGGGCGCCGAACACCGGGGAGCTGTTTTTT
CDR3aa: CASRTGAPNTGELFF

v_gene: TRBV27
d_gene: .
abundance: once
j_gene: TRBJ2-3
CDR3nt: TGTGCCAGCAGTACAGCGGCAGATACGCAGTATTTT
CDR3aa: CASSTAADTQYF

v_gene: TRBV9
d_gene: TRBD2
abundance: .
j_gene: TRBJ2-1
CDR3nt: TGTGCCAGCAGCGTAGAGGAACTAGCGAGGAGCTCCTACAATGAGCAGTTCTTC
CDR3aa: CASSVEELARSSYNEQFF

v_gene: TRBV4-1
d_gene: TRBD1
abundance: .
j_gene: TRBJ1-1
CDR3nt: TGCGCCAGCAGCCAAGAGAGGGGGCAAGGGTACGCTGAAGCTTTCTTT
CDR3aa: CASSQERGQGYAEAFF

v_gene: TRBV19
d_gene: .
abundance: .
j_gene: TRBJ1-1
CDR3nt: TGTGCCAGTAGCACCCTTGGGCAGGGGATTCTGAACACTGAAGCTTTCTTT
CDR3aa: CASSTLGQGILNTEAFF

v_gene: TRBV9
d_gene: .
abundance: .
j_gene: TRBJ2-5
CDR3nt: TGTGCCAGCAGCGTAGACCCCCTGGCCCAAGAGACCCAGTACTTC
CDR3aa: CASSVDPLAQETQYF

v_gene: TRBV12-2
d_gene: .
abundance: .
j_gene: TRBJ2-1
CDR3nt: TGTGCAAGTCGCCCCGAACTCCGGGCCGGGGGGATGTGGCACAATGAGCAGTTCTTC
CDR3aa: CASRPELRAGGMWHNEQFF

v_gene: TRBV19
d_gene: .
abundance: .
j_gene: TRBJ2-7
CDR3nt: TGTGCCAGTAGTATAAGTTTCGGACAGAGCTCCTACGAGCAGTACTTC
CDR3aa: CASSISFGQSSYEQYF

v_gene: TRBV30
d_gene: .
abundance: .
j_gene: TRBJ2-5
CDR3nt: TGTGCCTGGAGTGTACATGGGGGGGAGACCCAGTACTTC
CDR3aa: CAWSVHGGETQYF

v_gene: TRBV4-3
d_gene: .
abundance: .
j_gene: TRBJ1-2
CDR3nt: TGCGCCAGCAGCCAAGATGCTGGCAGGAACTATGGCTACACCTTC
CDR3aa: CASSQDAGRNYGYTF

v_gene: TRBV7-3
d_gene: TRBD2
abundance: once
j_gene: TRBJ2-1
CDR3nt: TGTGCCAGCAGCGCGGGGGAGAGCTCCTACAATGAGCAGTTCTTC
CDR3aa: CASSAGESSYNEQFF

v_gene: TRBV18
d_gene: .
abundance: few
j_gene: TRBJ1-5
CDR3nt: TGTGCCAGCTCACCAGACAAGAATCAGCCCCAGCATTTT
CDR3aa: CASSPDKNQPQHF

v_gene: TRBV27
d_gene: .
abundance: .
j_gene: TRBJ1-4
CDR3nt: TGTGCCAGCAGTTTTGGGATGGCAGGGGTGGAAAAACTGTTTTTT
CDR3aa: CASSFGMAGVEKLFF

v_gene: TRBV11-2
d_gene: .
abundance: .
j_gene: TRBJ2-7
CDR3nt: TGTGCCCTACCTCCGAGGGGGTTCTACGAGCAGTACTTC
CDR3aa: CALPPRGFYEQYF

v_gene: TRBV7-9
d_gene: .
abundance: .
j_gene: TRBJ2-2
CDR3nt: TGTGCCAGCAGAGATTGGGGGCATACCGGGGAGCTGTTTTTT
CDR3aa: CASRDWGHTGELFF

v_gene: TRBV5-1
d_gene: TRBD1
abundance: .
j_gene: TRBJ1-2
CDR3nt: TGCGCCAGTGGAGCCGGGACAGGCGGCTATGGCTACACCTTC
CDR3aa: CASGAGTGGYGYTF

v_gene: TRBV27
d_gene: .
abundance: .
j_gene: TRBJ2-2
CDR3nt: TGTGCCAGCAGTTCGCGGCACTACACCGGGGAGCTGTTTTTT
CDR3aa: CASSSRHYTGELFF

v_gene: TRBV4-2
d_gene: .
abundance: .
j_gene: TRBJ2-3
CDR3nt: TGTGCCAGCAGCTCTAAGGGGGGGGTAACCACAGATACGCAGTATTTT
CDR3aa: CASSSKGGVTTDTQYF

v_gene: TRBV15
d_gene: .
abundance: .
j_gene: TRBJ1-2
CDR3nt: TGTGCCACCAGCAGTGGTGCGGCCTATGGCTACACCTTC
CDR3aa: CATSSGAAYGYTF

v_gene: TRBV6-5
d_gene: .
abundance: .
j_gene: TRBJ1-2
CDR3nt: TGTGCCAGCACCCCGACAGGAAACTATGGCTACACCTTC
CDR3aa: CASTPTGNYGYTF

v_gene: TRBV6-1
d_gene: .
abundance: once
j_gene: TRBJ1-3
CDR3nt: TGTGCCAGCAGTGATTCTATCAACCCTGGAAACACCATATATTTT
CDR3aa: CASSDSINPGNTIYF

v_gene: TRBV7-9
d_gene: .
abundance: once
j_gene: TRBJ1-4
CDR3nt: TGTGCCAGCAGTCTAGGGGTAGTGGGCGAAAAACTGTTTTTT
CDR3aa: CASSLGVVGEKLFF

v_gene: TRBV4-1
d_gene: .
abundance: .
j_gene: TRBJ1-1
CDR3nt: TGCGCCAGCAGCCAAGGGGGCCTCATGAACACTGAAGCTTTCTTT
CDR3aa: CASSQGGLMNTEAFF

v_gene: TRBV7-2
d_gene: .
abundance: few
j_gene: TRBJ1-5
CDR3nt: TGTGCCAGCAGCCAAACAGGGCTCAATCAGCCCCAGCATTTT
CDR3aa: CASSQTGLNQPQHF

v_gene: TRBV29-1
d_gene: .
abundance: .
j_gene: TRBJ1-2
CDR3nt: TGCAGCGTTGAAAAGGACAGCTACTATGGCTACACCTTC
CDR3aa: CSVEKDSYYGYTF

v_gene: TRBV4-1
d_gene: .
abundance: .
j_gene: TRBJ2-7
CDR3nt: TGCGCCAGCAGCCAAGATGAGCAGCGAGGGGGCTACGAGCAGTACTTC
CDR3aa: CASSQDEQRGGYEQYF

v_gene: TRBV27
d_gene: .
abundance: .
j_gene: TRBJ1-5
CDR3nt: TGTGCCAGCAGTCCCCTCCAAATGACAGTCCTCTATAGCAATCAGCCCCAGCATTTT
CDR3aa: CASSPLQMTVLYSNQPQHF

v_gene: TRBV27
d_gene: .
abundance: .
j_gene: TRBJ1-2
CDR3nt: TGTGCCAGCAGTTTAGGGCCGGGGGGCGGGAGCTATGGCTACACCTTC
CDR3aa: CASSLGPGGGSYGYTF

v_gene: TRBV7-6
d_gene: TRBD1
abundance: .
j_gene: TRBJ1-4
CDR3nt: TGTGCCAGCAGCAACCAAAGGACAGGCCTAAATGAAAAACTGTTTTTT
CDR3aa: CASSNQRTGLNEKLFF

v_gene: TRBV27
d_gene: TRBD1
abundance: few
j_gene: TRBJ1-1
CDR3nt: TGTGCCAGCAGTTTGACAGGGGGGAACACTGAAGCTTTCTTT
CDR3aa: CASSLTGGNTEAFF

v_gene: TRBV6-5
d_gene: .
abundance: .
j_gene: TRBJ1-3
CDR3nt: TGTGCCAGCAGTTACACAGGGTCTGGAAACACCATATATTTT
CDR3aa: CASSYTGSGNTIYF

v_gene: TRBV5-1
d_gene: TRBD1
abundance: .
j_gene: TRBJ2-2
CDR3nt: TGCGCCAGCAGCTTGGGGGACCCGACAGGGAAAGGCACCGGGGAGCTGTTTTTT
CDR3aa: CASSLGDPTGKGTGELFF

v_gene: TRBV6-6
d_gene: TRBD2
abundance: .
j_gene: TRBJ2-1
CDR3nt: TGTGCCAGCAGTTTCGAGACTAGCGGCCCCTACAATGAGCAGTTCTTC
CDR3aa: CASSFETSGPYNEQFF

v_gene: TRBV7-9
d_gene: TRBD1
abundance: .
j_gene: TRBJ2-1
CDR3nt: TGTGCCAGCAGTGCAGGAGACAGGGTATCAATTTATGAGCAGTTCTTC
CDR3aa: CASSAGDRVSIYEQFF

v_gene: TRBV2
d_gene: .
abundance: .
j_gene: TRBJ1-1
CDR3nt: TGTGCCAGCAGACAGGGTAAGACTGAAGCTTTCTTT
CDR3aa: CASRQGKTEAFF

v_gene: TRBV10-3
d_gene: .
abundance: .
j_gene: TRBJ2-3
CDR3nt: TGTGCCATCAAATACACAGATACGCAGTATTTT
CDR3aa: CAIKYTDTQYF

v_gene: TRBV29-1
d_gene: TRBD1
abundance: .
j_gene: TRBJ2-1
CDR3nt: TGCAGCGTTTCCACTGGGACAGGGGACTACAATGAGCAGTTCTTC
CDR3aa: CSVSTGTGDYNEQFF

v_gene: TRBV27
d_gene: .
abundance: once
j_gene: TRBJ1-1
CDR3nt: TGTGCCAGCAGTTTATCGTTAAGGGGAACTGAAGCTTTCTTT
CDR3aa: CASSLSLRGTEAFF

v_gene: TRBV18
d_gene: .
abundance: once
j_gene: TRBJ1-1
CDR3nt: TGTGCCAGCTCCGGGGGGGGGCGCTTAAGGAACACTGAAGCTTTCTTT
CDR3aa: CASSGGGRLRNTEAFF

v_gene: TRBV4-2
d_gene: .
abundance: .
j_gene: TRBJ1-2
CDR3nt: TGTGCCAGCAGCCAAGATCTTATTGCCACAGACCGTAACTATGGCTACACCTTC
CDR3aa: CASSQDLIATDRNYGYTF

v_gene: TRBV9
d_gene: .
abundance: .
j_gene: TRBJ1-1
CDR3nt: TGTGCCAGCAGCGTGTATGGCGGCGACACTGAAGCTTTCTTT
CDR3aa: CASSVYGGDTEAFF

v_gene: TRBV4-3
d_gene: .
abundance: .
j_gene: TRBJ2-1
CDR3nt: TGCGCCAGCAGCCAGGACAGAATAAGCAATGAGCAGTTCTTC
CDR3aa: CASSQDRISNEQFF